Following are 17 T cell receptor beta chains from one sample sequenced in a study of T cell responses to AZD1222 COVID-19 vaccine. Using immunoSEQ multiplex PCR, the repertoire was profiled, and TCRdb retains in-frame clones only, with some absent. The sample yields under 150,000 clones, more than 85% seen once. Sequencing used peripheral blood, obtained on day 0 of AZD1222 vaccination. These receptors all come from an adult in good health.

The rearrangement links TRBV7-2 to TRBJ2-7, with D possibly being TRBD1 or TRBD2 (5 bases each). Looked up from germline, CDR1 is SGHTA and CDR2 is FQGNSA. V gave up 2 bases and J gave up 0 bases, with 11 bases separating them. CDR3 length: 15 residues. The DNA for the CDR3 is TGTGCCAGCAGCTTATACGGGACGGTCTCCTACGAGCAGTACTTC. It translates to CASSLYGTVSYEQYF.

The gene calls are TRBV11-3 and TRBJ2-1, with 10 bases aligning to TRBD2. J lost 2 bases, V lost 5 bases, and 6 bases had no gene match. In germline, CDR1 is SGHNT, CDR2 YENEEA. This CDR3 has 16 amino acids. DNA for the CDR3: TGTGCCAGCAGCGACCCCGGGACTAGCGCCTACAATGAGCAGTTCTTC. This codes for CASSDPGTSAYNEQFF.

This clone appeared once. The chain employs TRBV14 and TRBJ2-1; TRBD2 agrees at 16 bases. The CDR3 has 20 residues. Trimming cost V 6 bases and J 0 bases; bases outside gene matches: 11. Per germline, CDR1 SGHDN and CDR2 FVKESK. CDR3 protein: CASSHQGLAGGRSSYNEQFF. The CDR3 coding sequence is TGTGCCAGCAGTCATCAGGGACTAGCGGGAGGGCGGAGCTCCTACAATGAGCAGTTCTTC.

Only one count was recorded for this clone. The V gene is TRBV7-6, the J gene TRBJ2-7; 14 bases agree with TRBD2. The CDR3 extends over 16 amino acids. The germline V gene encodes CDR1 SGHVS and CDR2 FNYEAQ. V shed 3 bases and J 6 bases; nucleotides not matched to a gene: 7. The CDR3 bases are TGTGCCAGCAGCTTGAGGACTAGCGGGGGGTCGGCCGAGCAGTACTTC. It translates to CASSLRTSGGSAEQYF.

The chain joins TRBV6-5 to TRBJ2-7; TRBD2 is a possible D gene (5 bases). This CDR3 spans 14 amino acids. Trimming left V 6 bases short and J 5 bases short, with 17 bases between. Per the germline V gene, CDR1 is MNHEY and CDR2 is SVGAGI. The CDR3 loop is CASSPGLGSNEQYF. CDR3 in DNA: TGTGCCAGCAGCCCCGGGTTAGGGAGCAACGAGCAGTACTTC.

The chain joins TRBV19 to TRBJ1-2; D gene ambiguous. Deletions cut 5 bases from V and 8 bases from J, with 18 bases between. The length of the CDR3 is 14 residues. Germline V gene sequence: CDR1 LNHDA, CDR2 SQIVND (reference sequence). CDR3 in DNA: TGTGCCAGTAGTGACCCGGGTTCCATGGGGGGCTACACCTTC. Protein product: CASSDPGSMGGYTF. The full variable domain, completed using reference TRBV19 and TRBJ1-2, is DGGITQSPKYLFRKEGQNVTLSCEQNLNHDAMYWYRQDPGQGLRLIYYSQIVNDFQKGDIAEGYSVSREKKESFPLTVTSAQKNPTAFYLCASSDPGSMGGYTFGSGTRLTVV.

The genes are TRBV29-1 and TRBJ1-1; D unclear. CDR3 size: 11 residues. Germline V gene data show CDR1 as SQVTM and CDR2 as ANQGSEA. Trimming removed 0 bases from V and 6 bases from J, with 5 bases in between. CDR3 sequence reads: CSVEDGAEAFF. The CDR3 bases are TGCAGCGTTGAAGATGGGGCTGAAGCTTTCTTT.

This clone was observed a single time. This chain connects TRBV2 to TRBJ1-1; possibly TRBD1 for D (5 bases). There are 18 residues in the CDR3. The V gene's germline CDR1 is SNHLY and CDR2 FYNNEI. V was shortened by 6 bases and J by 4 bases, with 27 bases between the two germline ends. The CDR3 DNA is TGTGCCAGCAGGGAACGGGAAGGCTACGCCCTAAGGGGCACTGAAGCTTTCTTT. As protein: CASREREGYALRGTEAFF. Together with reference TRBV2 and TRBJ1-1, the CDR3 gives the full variable domain: EPEVTQTPSHQVTQMGQEVILRCVPISNHLYFYWYRQILGQKVEFLVSFYNNEISEKSEIFDDQFSVERPDGSNFTLKIRSTKLEDSAMYFCASREREGYALRGTEAFFGQGTRLTVV.

The CDR3 DNA reads TGTGCCAGCTCACCACAAAGGGGCGGAACCGGGGAGCTGTTTTTT. It yields the protein CASSPQRGGTGELFF. The chain employs TRBV18 and TRBJ2-2; a weak D match, TRBD1 (5 bases). This CDR3 contains 15 residues. Germline CDR1 is KGHSH and CDR2 is LQKENI. The V and J ends lost 1 base and 5 bases respectively, with 11 bases between them.

In this sample, this clone turned up once. The chain links TRBV6-5 to TRBJ1-1; D unclear. Germline CDR1 and CDR2: MNHEY and SVGAGI. The CDR3 is 15 residues long. Trimming cost V 5 bases and J 1 base, with 14 bases left between them. The CDR3 nucleotides are TGTGCCAGCAGTACCCCATCAAGGGAGAACACTGAAGCTTTCTTT. Translated: CASSTPSRENTEAFF.

The rearrangement uses TRBV12-5 and TRBJ1-2, with no clear D. The CDR3 runs 16 residues. V lost 5 bases, J lost 4 bases, and 20 bases lay in between. CDR1 is LGHNT and CDR2 is FRNRAP in the germline V gene. As DNA, the CDR3 is TGTGCTAGTGGTCCCCCCGCGGGCACCCTTTTCTATGGCTACACCTTC. It yields the protein CASGPPAGTLFYGYTF.

The chain employs TRBV7-2 and TRBJ1-3; possibly TRBD1 for D (5 bases). This CDR3 contains 17 residues. Trimming shortened V by 0 bases and J by 0 bases, and 12 bases separated the two germline ends. CDR1 is SGHTA, CDR2 FQGNSA, per germline. CDR3 sequence: CASSLAQWDGSGNTIYF. In nucleotides, the CDR3 is TGTGCCAGCAGCTTAGCGCAATGGGACGGCTCTGGAAACACCATATATTTT.

This chain uses TRBV30 with TRBJ2-7, with D possibly TRBD2 on 5 matching bases. The germline V gene encodes CDR1 GTSNPN and CDR2 SVGIG (reference sequence). The CDR3 is made up of 11 amino acids. V lost 3 bases and J lost 9, with 12 bases in between. The CDR3 loop reads CAWSEGSGQYF. CDR3 bases: TGTGCCTGGAGCGAGGGAAGTGGGCAGTACTTC.

The rearrangement uses TRBV15 and TRBJ2-7; a possible D gene is TRBD2 (5 bases). The CDR3 is 15 residues long. Trimming pared 5 bases from V and 2 bases from J, leaving 16 bases between. Germline V lookup: CDR1 LNHNV, CDR2 YYDKDF (reference sequence). This CDR3 is CATSARERGPYEQYF. For the CDR3, the DNA is TGTGCCACCAGCGCTCGCGAACGGGGTCCCTACGAGCAGTACTTC.

V is TRBV19 and J is TRBJ2-3; 10 bases agree with TRBD1. CDR3 length: 17 amino acids. The V segment lost 5 bases and the J segment 3 bases; nucleotides outside the gene matches: 11. Germline lookup yields CDR1 LNHDA and CDR2 SQIVND (reference sequence). The CDR3 coding sequence is TGTGCCAGTAGTCCTAGAGGGGACAGGGGTCGTACAGATACGCAGTATTTT. Translated: CASSPRGDRGRTDTQYF.

V gene TRBV30 combines with J gene TRBJ2-7; weak D call: TRBD1 (5 bases). CDR3 length: 14 amino acids. The germline V gene encodes CDR1 GTSNPN and CDR2 SVGIG (reference sequence). V dropped 1 base and J dropped 5 bases, with 15 bases sitting between them. DNA for the CDR3: TGTGCCTGGAGTGAGGCCGTCGCAGGGAACGAGCAGTACTTC. It codes for CAWSEAVAGNEQYF.

This chain links TRBV6-5 with TRBJ1-2, with a tentative D call TRBD1 (6 bases). Germline V lookup: CDR1 MNHEY, CDR2 SVGAGI. The CDR3 contains 14 residues. Trimming shortened V by 6 bases and J by 4 bases, and 15 bases separated the two germline ends. CDR3 nucleotides: TGTGCCAGCAGAACACAGGGTGGTGGCTATGGCTACACCTTC. It translates to CASRTQGGGYGYTF.